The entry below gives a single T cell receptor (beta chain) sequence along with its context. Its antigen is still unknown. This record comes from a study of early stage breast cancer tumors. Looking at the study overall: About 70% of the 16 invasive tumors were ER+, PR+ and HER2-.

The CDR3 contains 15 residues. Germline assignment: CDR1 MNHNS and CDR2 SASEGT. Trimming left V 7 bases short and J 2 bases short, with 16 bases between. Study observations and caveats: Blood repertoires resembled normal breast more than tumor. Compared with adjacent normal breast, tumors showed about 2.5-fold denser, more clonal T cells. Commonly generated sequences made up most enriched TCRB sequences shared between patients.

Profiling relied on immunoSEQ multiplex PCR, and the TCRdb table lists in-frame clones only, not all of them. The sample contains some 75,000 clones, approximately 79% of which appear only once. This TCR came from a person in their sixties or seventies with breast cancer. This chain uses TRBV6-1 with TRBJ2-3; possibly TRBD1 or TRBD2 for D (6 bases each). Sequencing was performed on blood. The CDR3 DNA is TGTGCCAGCACCCCTCCGGGGGCGAACACAGATACGCAGTATTTT. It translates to CASTPPGANTDTQYF.